This note documents a single T cell receptor beta chain sequence. The target of this receptor is not known. One end of the junction is discordant with germline, which a read error may explain. The reads were generated on an Illumina NovaSeq 6000. TCR cDNA was made using 5'RACE template switching, a step that added a universal primer site and unique molecular identifiers. Priming of cDNA synthesis was performed from both the TCR alpha and TCR beta constant segments. Library amplification involved two PCR steps, and the second step added sample barcodes and sequencing adapters. Sequencing of libraries was done on Illumina HiSeq 2500 (2x100 bp) or NovaSeq (2x150 bp). On the study's bioinformatics: Demultiplexing of reads and collapsing into UMI consensus sequences were performed with MIGEC, and V(D)J alignment was carried out with MiXCR. Clonotypes responding to the vaccine were identified with edgeR on replicate PBMC samples, with the criteria of FDR below 0.01 and a log2 fold change above 5 up to day 15. Bulk clonotypes were assigned CD4 or CD8 identity according to which sequenced CD4 or CD8 repertoire held them at higher abundance. Starting from the raw public reads, TCRdb applied fastp trimming at Q25, assembled clones with MiXCR and retained in-frame beta chains. One record per CDR3 amino acid sequence lists the most common genes and DNA. The V and J calls come from TCRdb's annotation, not from the publication. This sample has a few hundred thousand distinct CDR3 sequences in its table, and 4.1% of those were observed once. The top ten clones comprise 20% to 25% of the sample.

The cysteine opens and the phenylalanine closes a CDR3 of 14 amino acids. Only the CDR3 portion is preserved as DNA: 42 bases, with reading frame beginning at the first base. The germline V gene (reference sequence) supplies CDR1 SSHAT and CDR2 FNYEAQ. The data stem from a study of T cells after yellow fever vaccination (dated 2019 in TCRdb). General notes on the study: The SMART-Seq v4 Ultra Low Input RNA kit was used to prepare libraries from fractions with low cell numbers. To follow T-cell clones before and after both primary and booster YFV17D yellow fever vaccination, bulk TCR alpha and beta repertoires underwent longitudinal sequencing. Two healthy male donors made up the cohort, one aged 18 to 29 years and the other aged 30 to 40 years. Bulk PBMC replicates and cell subsets were isolated from blood drawn at multiple timepoints before and after both primary and secondary immunization. Study-level results and caveats: A small share of clonotypes was detected in both CD4 and CD8 compartments, with the overlap likely arising from convergent recombination. Most clones expanded after primary vaccination were re-detected after the booster (96% of CD4 and roughly 85% of CD8), suggesting broad memory maintenance. The secondary T-cell response was found to be weaker but faster than the primary response, with a peak reached on day 5 rather than on day 15. Computational filtering was required because FACS-sorted repertoires could contain abundant contaminating clonotypes from the bulk population. Because only a couple of donors were included in the study, the extent to which the findings can be generalized is limited.

The meaning of the sample's treatment or condition label: live attenuated yellow fever vaccine strain. Two biological replicates of bulk PBMCs were collected at each blood-draw timepoint. PBMCs were isolated from peripheral blood using a standard Ficoll-Paque protocol. TriZol was used to extract RNA from bulk PBMCs, CD4 and CD8 fractions, and dextramer-positive and dextramer-negative fractions. This clonotype was sampled from a man aged 18 to 35 who received the YFV17D yellow fever vaccine. Rearrangement joined TRBV7-7 to TRBJ2-3, with no confident D gene call. The specimen was PBMCs, collected 5 days after the yellow fever booster vaccination. The DNA sequence follows: TGTGCTAGCAGCGTAAACCCGCGCACAGATACGCAGTATTTT. Its translation is CASSVNPRTDTQYF.